Sequencing of this T cell receptor beta chain was carried out in a study of CD8 T cells in ankylosing spondylitis. A note on this clonotype: Its antigen is currently unknown.

Findings and caveats of the study: For ankylosing spondylitis blood, a TCR beta motif of 7 or 8 highly homologous variants appeared characteristic. In the blood and synovial fluid of reactive arthritis, some motif variants had been previously reported.

Using quantitative 5'-RACE with molecular barcodes, the authors made TCR beta libraries. TCRdb fed the 5' RACE reads into MiXCR, producing one record per CDR3 protein. The sample carries roughly 700,000 distinct CDR3 sequences, 19% recorded once. There are 15 residues in the CDR3. Germline-derived CDR1 and CDR2 are DFQATT and SNEGSKA (reference sequence). V lost 0 bases, J lost 6 bases, and 7 bases stayed unmatched. This sequence originates from a male donor with ankylosing spondylitis. Sequenced: blood, either unsorted or a sorted T cell fraction (not recorded which). The chain couples TRBV20-1 to TRBJ2-3; TRBD2 matches 9 bases. The CDR3 sequence is CSARDLSGGGDTQYF. The CDR3 nucleotides read TGCAGTGCTAGAGATCTTAGCGGGGGTGGGGATACGCAGTATTTT.